These T cell receptor beta chains were read from a single sample in a study of blood T cell repertoires in COVID-19. Profiling relied on immunoSEQ multiplex PCR, and the TCRdb table lists in-frame clones only, not all of them. Of about 76,000 clones in the sample, around 91% were seen once. Sequenced sample: peripheral blood. Every receptor here comes from a human donor in a cohort sampled during active COVID-19. The CDR3 runs from the conserved cysteine through the conserved F or W. D genes are given only for firm matches. Not every row has a clone size; where given, it reads once, few, many or a size class.

d_call j_call cdr3_length v_call clone_size cdr3_nt cdr3_aa
NA TRBJ2-5 12 TRBV11-2 NA TGTGCCAGCAGCTTAGATGAGAGGACCCAGTACTTC CASSLDERTQYF
NA TRBJ1-5 12 TRBV2 few TGTGCCAGCAGAAGAGAAAGCGGGGCCCAGCATTTT CASRRESGAQHF
NA TRBJ1-2 12 TRBV4-2 NA TGTGCCAGCAGCCAAGCGGTCTATGGCTACACCTTC CASSQAVYGYTF
NA TRBJ1-6 16 TRBV4-2 NA TGTGCCAGCAGCCAAGCCGCGGGTAACTATAATTCACCCCTCCACTTT CASSQAAGNYNSPLHF
TRBD1 TRBJ1-2 13 TRBV18 NA TGTGCCAGCTCACCCGGGACAGTTAGTGGCTACACCTTC CASSPGTVSGYTF
TRBD1 TRBJ1-4 17 TRBV19 NA TGTGCCAGTAGTATCCGAGGACAGGGGTCAGATGGGGAAAAACTGTTTTTT CASSIRGQGSDGEKLFF
TRBD2 TRBJ2-1 16 TRBV4-3 NA TGCGCCAGCAGCCATATAGCGGGGGCCAAGGGCAATGAGCAGTTCTTC CASSHIAGAKGNEQFF
NA TRBJ1-1 11 TRBV27 NA TGTGAGATTCGTAGGGGTTCTGAAGCTTTCTTT CEIRRGSEAFF
TRBD1 TRBJ2-7 14 TRBV5-1 NA TGCACAATAGGTCCGGACAGGGCCAACTACGAGCAGTACTTC CTIGPDRANYEQYF
TRBD2 TRBJ2-3 14 TRBV5-1 NA TGCGCCAGCAGGTCTCTAGCGGGAACAGATACGCAGTATTTT CASRSLAGTDTQYF
TRBD2 TRBJ2-1 14 TRBV7-2 NA TGTGCCAGCAGCTTAGACCACGGGGGGGCCGTCCAGTTCTTC CASSLDHGGAVQFF
TRBD1 TRBJ2-3 15 TRBV6-5 NA TGTGCCAGCACCCTACGGACAGGGATCACAGATACGCAGTATTTT CASTLRTGITDTQYF
NA TRBJ2-5 14 TRBV19 NA TGTGCCAGTAGTATTGTCGAGGGCCGAGAGACCCAGTACTTC CASSIVEGRETQYF
NA TRBJ2-7 13 TRBV3-1/TRBV3-2 NA TGTGCCAGCAGCCAAGTGGGCCGCTACGAGCAGTACTTC CASSQVGRYEQYF
TRBD1 TRBJ1-1 13 TRBV18 NA TGTGCCAGCTCAAGCGGACAGGTCAATGAAGCTTTCTTT CASSSGQVNEAFF
NA TRBJ2-1 14 TRBV9 NA TGTGCCAGCAGCGTACAGGCTCGAAACAATGAGCAGTTCTTC CASSVQARNNEQFF
TRBD2 TRBJ2-3 17 TRBV4-3 once TGCGCCAGCAGCCAAAGGGTTGTAGCGGGGTCCATGGATACGCAGTATTTT CASSQRVVAGSMDTQYF
NA TRBJ2-3 15 TRBV9 once TGTGCCAGCAGCTCCCCTCGGGGGGCCCGGGATACGCAGTATTTT CASSSPRGARDTQYF
TRBD1 TRBJ1-1 13 TRBV29-1 NA TGCAGCGCCGCCCCAGGGGGGTACACTGAAGCTTTCTTT CSAAPGGYTEAFF
TRBD1 TRBJ1-5 14 TRBV6-5 NA TGTGCCACCACGGACAGGGTGGCCGGTCAGCCCCAGCATTTT CATTDRVAGQPQHF
NA TRBJ1-5 14 TRBV30 NA TGTGCCTGGAGCACAGGGAATAGCAATCAGCCCCAGCATTTT CAWSTGNSNQPQHF
TRBD1 TRBJ2-2 13 TRBV10-3 once TGTGCCATCAGAGACAGGGTCACCGGGGAGCTGTTTTTT CAIRDRVTGELFF
NA TRBJ1-5 13 TRBV7-8 NA TGTGCCAGCACCTCAAGGGGAGGTCAGCCCCAGCATTTT CASTSRGGQPQHF
TRBD2 TRBJ2-1 15 TRBV10-3 NA TGTGCCATCGAGGCTAGCGGGGACTCCTACAATGAGCAGTTCTTC CAIEASGDSYNEQFF
NA TRBJ2-3 16 TRBV4-3 NA TGCGCCAGCAGCCAAGTTCGGAACGGGGTCACAGATACGCAGTATTTT CASSQVRNGVTDTQYF
TRBD1 TRBJ1-2 13 TRBV16 NA TGTGCCAGCAGCCAATCGACAGGGGATGGCTACACCTTC CASSQSTGDGYTF
NA TRBJ2-2 15 TRBV7-3 NA TGTGCCAGCAGCTTAAATCCCCAGAACACCGGGGAGCTGTTTTTT CASSLNPQNTGELFF
NA TRBJ2-1 13 TRBV3-1/TRBV3-2 NA TGTGCCAGCAGCCAAGGGGCTAGCGTTGAGCAGTTCTTC CASSQGASVEQFF
NA TRBJ1-1 14 TRBV5-1 NA TGCGCCAGCAGTGTTGGACAGCCGAACACTGAAGCTTTCTTT CASSVGQPNTEAFF
NA TRBJ2-5 14 TRBV11-3 NA TGTGCCAGCAGCTTAGCAGGGTTAGGGGAGACCCAGTACTTC CASSLAGLGETQYF
NA TRBJ1-5 17 TRBV7-6 NA TGTGCCAGCAGCTTAGCGTCGAGGGAGGGTCAGAGTCAGCCCCAGCATTTT CASSLASREGQSQPQHF
TRBD1 TRBJ1-6 17 TRBV18 NA TGTGCCAGCTCACCACGATCTGGACAGGGAGTAGTTTCACCCCTCCACTTT CASSPRSGQGVVSPLHF
TRBD1 TRBJ2-2 13 TRBV7-3 NA TGTGCCAGCAGTACAGGGGTGGCCGGGGAGCTGTTTTTT CASSTGVAGELFF
NA TRBJ2-3 18 TRBV19 NA TGTGCCAGTCAAGCCGGGACAGAACTTTGGGACTTCACAGATACGCAGTATTTT CASQAGTELWDFTDTQYF
NA TRBJ2-5 12 TRBV15 once TGTGCCACCAGCAGAGATCCGGAGACCCAGTACTTC CATSRDPETQYF
NA TRBJ1-5 14 TRBV5-6 NA TGTGCCAGCAGCTTGGGACACAACAATCAGCCCCAGCATTTT CASSLGHNNQPQHF
NA TRBJ2-2 15 TRBV4-3 NA TGCGCCAGCAGCCAGGAGGGTCAAGACACCGGGGAGCTGTTTTTT CASSQEGQDTGELFF
TRBD1 TRBJ1-1 18 TRBV7-2 NA TGTGCCAGCAGCTTAGCCTGGGGGACAGGGTCCATGAACACTGAAGCTTTCTTT CASSLAWGTGSMNTEAFF
TRBD1 TRBJ1-2 15 TRBV4-3 NA TGCGCCAGCAGCCAAGATGGAGGGGGCCCCTATGGCTACACCTTC CASSQDGGGPYGYTF
NA TRBJ2-7 11 TRBV10-3 NA TGTGCCATCAGTGAGCTTAACGAGCAGTACTTC CAISELNEQYF
TRBD1 TRBJ1-2 18 TRBV12-5 once TGTGCTAGTGGTTTGGTACTTTCAGAGACAGGGTGGTTCAATGGCTACACCTTC CASGLVLSETGWFNGYTF
TRBD1 TRBJ1-1 16 TRBV10-3 NA TGTGCCATCAGTGATGGGACAGGGAGAGGGAACACTGAAGCTTTCTTT CAISDGTGRGNTEAFF
NA TRBJ2-7 15 TRBV19 NA TGTGCCAGTAGTATCGGACATACGAGCTCCTACGAGCAGTACTTC CASSIGHTSSYEQYF
TRBD1 TRBJ2-7 15 TRBV5-1 NA TGCGCCAGCAGCTTGGCCATTGGACAGGGGTACGAGCAGTACTTC CASSLAIGQGYEQYF
TRBD2 TRBJ2-1 15 TRBV11-3 NA TGTGCCAGCAGCTCGGGGGGGGTTACCTACAATGAGCAGTTCTTC CASSSGGVTYNEQFF
NA TRBJ1-6 19 TRBV21-1 NA TGTGCCAGCAGCCCAAGAGGGGACAGGGGGCTTCCTTCGGATTCACCCCTCCACTTT CASSPRGDRGLPSDSPLHF
TRBD2 TRBJ2-1 14 TRBV19 NA TGTGCCAGTAGGGGACTAGCGGGGGTTAATGAGCAGTTCTTC CASRGLAGVNEQFF
TRBD1 TRBJ1-2 13 TRBV19 once TGTGCCAGTAGTCCCGGGACAGCGTATGGCTACACCTTC CASSPGTAYGYTF
TRBD1 TRBJ2-7 14 TRBV11-2 NA TGTGCCAGCAGCCCACGGACAGGGACCCACGAGCAGTACTTC CASSPRTGTHEQYF
NA TRBJ1-5 17 TRBV12-5 NA TGTGCTAGTGGTTTGGCGGCAACCGGGGGGGGCAATCAGCCCCAGCATTTT CASGLAATGGGNQPQHF
NA TRBJ1-2 14 TRBV11-2 NA TGTGCCAGCAGCTTAGCCGCGGGGCGGCCGGGCTACACCTTC CASSLAAGRPGYTF
NA TRBJ1-2 15 TRBV4-1 NA TGCGCCAGCAGCCAAGATTCTGGAGCTAACTATGGCTACACCTTC CASSQDSGANYGYTF
TRBD1 TRBJ2-7 13 TRBV25-1 NA TGTGCCAGCAGGTTAACCGGGACAGCCGAGCAGTACTTC CASRLTGTAEQYF
TRBD1 TRBJ1-5 16 TRBV12-5 NA TGTGCTAGTGAGAGTGCAGGGGGATTCTATGGACAGCCCCAGCATTTT CASESAGGFYGQPQHF
NA TRBJ2-3 13 TRBV4-3 NA TGCGCCAGCAGCCGACAGCCCACAGATACGCAGTATTTT CASSRQPTDTQYF
TRBD1 TRBJ1-3 17 TRBV9 NA TGTGCCAGCAGCCCGCTGGGTACAGGGGACGCTGGAAACACCATATATTTT CASSPLGTGDAGNTIYF
NA TRBJ1-5 13 TRBV12-3/TRBV12-4 NA TGTGCCAGCAGTTTTACAGGGTATCAGCCCCAGCATTTT CASSFTGYQPQHF
NA TRBJ1-6 16 TRBV3-1/TRBV3-2 NA TGTGCCAGCAGCTCGACAGGTCTCGGCTGGAATTCACCCCTCCACTTT CASSSTGLGWNSPLHF
NA TRBJ2-3 14 TRBV28 NA TGTGCCAGCAGTCCCGGGTCCAGCACAGATACGCAGTATTTT CASSPGSSTDTQYF